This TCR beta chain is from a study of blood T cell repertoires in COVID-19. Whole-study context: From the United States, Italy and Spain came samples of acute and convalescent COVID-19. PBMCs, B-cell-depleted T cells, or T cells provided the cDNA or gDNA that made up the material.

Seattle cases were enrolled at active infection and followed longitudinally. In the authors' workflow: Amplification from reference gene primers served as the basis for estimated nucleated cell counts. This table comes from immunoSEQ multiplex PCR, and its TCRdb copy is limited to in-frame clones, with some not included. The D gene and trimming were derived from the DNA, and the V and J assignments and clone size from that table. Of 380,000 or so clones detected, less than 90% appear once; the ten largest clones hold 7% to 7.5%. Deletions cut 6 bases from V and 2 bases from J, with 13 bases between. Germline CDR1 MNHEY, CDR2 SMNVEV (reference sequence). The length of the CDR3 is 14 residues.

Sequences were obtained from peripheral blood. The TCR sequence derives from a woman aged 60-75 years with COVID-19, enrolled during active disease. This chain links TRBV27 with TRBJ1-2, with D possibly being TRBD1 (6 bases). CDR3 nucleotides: TGTGCCAGCAGAGGCAACAGGGTCAACTATGGCTACACCTTC. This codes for CASRGNRVNYGYTF.